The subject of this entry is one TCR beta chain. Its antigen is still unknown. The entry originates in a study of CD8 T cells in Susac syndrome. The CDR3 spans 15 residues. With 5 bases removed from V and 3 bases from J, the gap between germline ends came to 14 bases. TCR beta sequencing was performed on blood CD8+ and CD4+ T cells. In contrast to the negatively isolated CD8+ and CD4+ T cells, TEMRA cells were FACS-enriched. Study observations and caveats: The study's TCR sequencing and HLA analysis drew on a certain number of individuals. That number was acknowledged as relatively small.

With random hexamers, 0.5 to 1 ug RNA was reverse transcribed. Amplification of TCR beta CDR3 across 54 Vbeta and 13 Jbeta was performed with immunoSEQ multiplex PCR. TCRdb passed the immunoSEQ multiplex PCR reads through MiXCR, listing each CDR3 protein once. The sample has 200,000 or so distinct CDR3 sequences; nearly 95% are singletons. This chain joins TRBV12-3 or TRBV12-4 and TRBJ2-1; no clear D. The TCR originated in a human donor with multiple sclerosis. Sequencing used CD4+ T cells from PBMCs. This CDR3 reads CASSPPEAHYNEQFF. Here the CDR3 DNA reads TGTGCCAGCAGTCCCCCCGAGGCACACTACAATGAGCAGTTCTTC.